This T cell receptor beta chain emerged from a study of T cell repertoires in cytomegalovirus infection. TCRdb recomputed calls from the reads with MiXCR, one row per CDR3 protein. This table has tens of thousands of distinct CDR3 sequences, 35% to 50% appearing once. J gave up 2 bases and V 4 bases, and 3 bases lay outside the gene matches. Germline lookup yields CDR1 SGHTS and CDR2 YDEGEE. There are 13 residues in the CDR3. A few counts support this clonotype. Its antigen remains unidentified. This receptor was taken from a human donor in good health (CMV status not recorded). Some clones in this sample may be carry-over from other donors' samples. Source: CD8+ T cells from cultured PBMCs, taken from culture after CMV antigen stimulation. This rearrangement joins TRBV5-8 to TRBJ2-7; 7 nucleotides align to TRBD2. The CDR3 DNA sequence: TGTGCCAGCAGCGGACTAGGACCCTACGAGCAGTACTTC. Its protein is CASSGLGPYEQYF. The variable domain in full, completed from reference TRBV5-8 and TRBJ2-7, reads EAGVTQSPTHLIKTRGQQATLRCSPISGHTSVYWYQQALGLGLQFLLWYDEGEERNRGNFPPRFSGRQFPNYSSELNVNALELEDSALYLCASSGLGPYEQYFGPGTRLTVT.